This TCR beta chain was sequenced in a study of T cell responses to AZD1222 COVID-19 vaccine. On the study more broadly: Second doses that came at about 4 or about 12 weeks were put together. Study-level results: The study found vaccine-associated CD4 TCRs spanning spike, dominant at 160-218 and 743-854. Donors were mostly white British, more females; clonal diversity possibly underestimated. At study baseline, merely about 6 AZD1222 recipients were seropositive.

Worth noting for this clone: Its antigen is not identified.

This CDR3 comprises 16 residues. Looked up from germline, CDR1 is KGHSH and CDR2 is LQKENI. Losses at the gene ends were 3 bases for V and 4 bases for J; bases not matched to a gene: 3. Assay: immunoSEQ multiplex PCR; the TCRdb copy retains only in-frame clones and omits some. The sample records some 110,000 clones, roughly 84% being singletons. The receptor comes from an adult in good health. This specimen was peripheral blood, taken on day 0 of AZD1222 vaccination. This rearrangement joins TRBV18 to TRBJ2-3, with 14 bases fitting TRBD2. CDR3 nucleotide sequence: TGTGCCAGCTCACCTGGGACTAGCGGGAGCTCAGATACGCAGTATTTT. As protein: CASSPGTSGSSDTQYF.